This TCR beta chain is from a study of identical twins. TCRdb reprocessed the 5' RACE reads via MiXCR and lists one record per CDR3 protein. In the table there are 1.5 million to 2 million distinct CDR3 sequences, roughly 35% of which are singletons. This clonotype was observed a handful of times. V shed 0 bases and J shed 1 base, with 7 bases lying between them. Germline CDR1 SGHRS, CDR2 YFSETQ. The CDR3 runs 14 residues. This rearrangement joins TRBV5-1 to TRBJ1-1, with D hard to call. The material sequenced was cord blood. The receptor was derived from a newborn girl in good health. CDR3 sequence (DNA): TGCGCCAGCAGCTTGGAACTTTCGAACACTGAAGCTTTCTTT. Translated: CASSLELSNTEAFF.